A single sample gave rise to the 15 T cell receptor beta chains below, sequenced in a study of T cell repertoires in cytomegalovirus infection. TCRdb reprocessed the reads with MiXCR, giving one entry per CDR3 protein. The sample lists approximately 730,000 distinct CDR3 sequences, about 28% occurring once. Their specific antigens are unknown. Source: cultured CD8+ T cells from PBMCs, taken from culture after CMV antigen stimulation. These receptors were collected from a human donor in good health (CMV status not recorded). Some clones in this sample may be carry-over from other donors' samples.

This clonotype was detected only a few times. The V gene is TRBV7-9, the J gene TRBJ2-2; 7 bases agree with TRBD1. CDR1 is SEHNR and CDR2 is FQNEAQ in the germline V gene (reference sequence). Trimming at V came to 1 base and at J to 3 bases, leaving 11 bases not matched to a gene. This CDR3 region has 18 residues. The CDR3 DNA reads TGTGCCAGCAGCTTAGGCTCCCTGGGGACAGAAGACACCGGGGAGCTGTTTTTT. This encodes CASSLGSLGTEDTGELFF.

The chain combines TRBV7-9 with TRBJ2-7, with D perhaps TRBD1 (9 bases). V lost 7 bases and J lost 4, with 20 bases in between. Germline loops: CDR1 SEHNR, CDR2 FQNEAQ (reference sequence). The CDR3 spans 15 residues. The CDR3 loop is CASTGGGTGRYEQYF. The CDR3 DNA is TGTGCCAGCACCGGGGGGGGGACAGGGCGTTACGAGCAGTACTTC.

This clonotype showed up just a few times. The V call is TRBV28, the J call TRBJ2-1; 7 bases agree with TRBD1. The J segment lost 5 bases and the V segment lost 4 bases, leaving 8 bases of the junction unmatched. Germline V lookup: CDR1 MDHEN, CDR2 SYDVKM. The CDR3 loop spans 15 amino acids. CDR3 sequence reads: CASSSPRTGNNEQFF. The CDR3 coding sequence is TGTGCCAGCAGTTCACCCCGGACAGGAAACAATGAGCAGTTCTTC.

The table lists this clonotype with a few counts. CDR3 sequence reads: CATEGGEGGETQYF. The DNA of the CDR3 is TGTGCCACGGAGGGGGGGGAGGGTGGAGAGACCCAGTACTTC. V is TRBV28 and J is TRBJ2-5; a possible D gene is TRBD2 (7 bases). CDR3 length: 14 residues. The V gene lost 10 bases and the J gene lost 4 bases, with 19 bases spanning the gap. Germline CDR1 is MDHEN and CDR2 is SYDVKM.

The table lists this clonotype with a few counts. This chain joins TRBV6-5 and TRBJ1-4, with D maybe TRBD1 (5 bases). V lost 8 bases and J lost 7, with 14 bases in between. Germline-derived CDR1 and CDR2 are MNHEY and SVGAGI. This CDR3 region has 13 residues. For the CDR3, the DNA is TGTGCCAGCCTTGGGGCAGGGAGTGAAAAACTGTTTTTT. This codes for CASLGAGSEKLFF.

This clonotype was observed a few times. CDR3 nucleotide sequence: TGCGCCAGCAGACCGGGACAGTATGGCTACACCTTC. It translates to CASRPGQYGYTF. V and J are TRBV5-1 and TRBJ1-2, with 7 positions matching TRBD1. CDR1 is SGHRS, CDR2 YFSETQ, per germline. V dropped 5 bases and J dropped 5; count of bases not matched to a gene: 3. This CDR3 comprises 12 residues. Supplemented by reference TRBV5-1 and TRBJ1-2, the full variable domain reads KAGVTQTPRYLIKTRGQQVTLSCSPISGHRSVSWYQQTPGQGLQFLFEYFSETQRNKGNFPGRFSGRQFSNSRSEMNVSTLELGDSALYLCASRPGQYGYTFGSGTRLTVV.

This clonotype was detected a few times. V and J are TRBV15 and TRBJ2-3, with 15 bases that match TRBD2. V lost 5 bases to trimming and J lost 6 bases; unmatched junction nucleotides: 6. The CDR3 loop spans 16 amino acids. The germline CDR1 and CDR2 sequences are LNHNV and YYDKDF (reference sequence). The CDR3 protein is CATSYRTSGGADTQYF. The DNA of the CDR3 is TGTGCCACCAGCTACAGGACTAGCGGGGGGGCGGATACGCAGTATTTT.

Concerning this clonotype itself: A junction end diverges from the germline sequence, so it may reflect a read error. CDR3 in amino acids: CASSGRRSDQPQHF. The CDR3 DNA reads TGTGCCAGCAGTGGACGGCGTAGCGATCAGCCCCAGCATTTT. V and J are TRBV6-1 and TRBJ1-5; D remains unclear. CDR3 length equals 14 residues. Germline V gene sequence: CDR1 MNHNS, CDR2 SASEGT.

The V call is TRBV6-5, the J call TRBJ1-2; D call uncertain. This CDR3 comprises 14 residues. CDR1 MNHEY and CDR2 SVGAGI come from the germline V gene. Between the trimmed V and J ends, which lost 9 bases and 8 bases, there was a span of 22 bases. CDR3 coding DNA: TGTGCCAGTTCCCCGACGCAGATCGGTGTGGGCTACACCTTC. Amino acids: CASSPTQIGVGYTF.

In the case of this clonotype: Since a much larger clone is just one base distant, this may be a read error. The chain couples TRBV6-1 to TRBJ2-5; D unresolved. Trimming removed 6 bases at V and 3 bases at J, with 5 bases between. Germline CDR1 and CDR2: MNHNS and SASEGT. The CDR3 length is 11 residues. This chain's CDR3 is CASRSKETQYF. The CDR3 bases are TGTGCCAGCAGGTCGAAAGAGACCCAGTACTTC.

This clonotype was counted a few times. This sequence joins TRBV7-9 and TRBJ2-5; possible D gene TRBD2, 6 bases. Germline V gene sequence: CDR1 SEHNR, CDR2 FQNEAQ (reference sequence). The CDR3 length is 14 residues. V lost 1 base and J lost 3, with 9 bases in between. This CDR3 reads CASSLGGEEETQYF. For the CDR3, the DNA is TGTGCCAGCAGCTTAGGAGGGGAGGAAGAGACCCAGTACTTC.

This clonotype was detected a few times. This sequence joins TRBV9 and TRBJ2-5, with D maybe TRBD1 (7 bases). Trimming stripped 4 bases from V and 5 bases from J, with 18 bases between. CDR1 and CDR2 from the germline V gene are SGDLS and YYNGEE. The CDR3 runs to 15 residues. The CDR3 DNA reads TGTGCCAGCAGCCAGGGGGAGGTACCGGGGGAGACCCAGTACTTC. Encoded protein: CASSQGEVPGETQYF.

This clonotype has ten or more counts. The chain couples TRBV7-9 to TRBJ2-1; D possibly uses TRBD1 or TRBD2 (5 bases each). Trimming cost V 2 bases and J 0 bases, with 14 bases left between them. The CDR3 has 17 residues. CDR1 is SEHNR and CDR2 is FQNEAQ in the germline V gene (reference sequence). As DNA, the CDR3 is TGTGCCAGCAGCTTACATAAGGCAGGGAGCTCCTACAATGAGCAGTTCTTC. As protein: CASSLHKAGSSYNEQFF.

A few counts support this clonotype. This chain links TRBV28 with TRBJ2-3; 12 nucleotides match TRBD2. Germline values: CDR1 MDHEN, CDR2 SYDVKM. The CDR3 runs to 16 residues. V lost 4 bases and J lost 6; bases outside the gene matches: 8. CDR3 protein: CASSWTSGDPWDTQYF. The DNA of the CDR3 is TGTGCCAGCAGTTGGACTAGCGGGGACCCTTGGGATACGCAGTATTTT.

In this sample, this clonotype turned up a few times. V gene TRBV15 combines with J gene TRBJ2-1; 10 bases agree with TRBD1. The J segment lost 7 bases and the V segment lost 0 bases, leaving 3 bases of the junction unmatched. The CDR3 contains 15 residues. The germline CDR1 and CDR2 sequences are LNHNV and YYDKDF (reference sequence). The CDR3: CATSRDWDRGNEQFF. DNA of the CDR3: TGTGCCACCAGCAGAGATTGGGACAGGGGTAATGAGCAGTTCTTC.